These T cell receptor beta chains were read from a single sample in a study of molecular identifiers for immune sequencing clone quantification. TCRdb re-derived calls from the PCR reads in MiXCR, one entry per CDR3 protein. The sample lists around 480,000 distinct CDR3 sequences; approximately 25% were seen once. Source material: naive CD8+ T cells from blood, with Jurkat cell RNA spiked in. These TCRs come from a human donor in good health. Some libraries in this study had Jurkat cell RNA spiked in. The CDR3 runs from the conserved cysteine through the conserved F or W. The size of a clone is reported for some rows only, either as once, few or many, or as a class for expanded clones.

>TRBV7-9|TRBJ2-1|few
CASSHNRDRVIHEQFF
>TRBV6-2/TRBV6-3|TRBJ1-1|-
CASSAPFGQGAPEALF
>TRBV4-1|TRBJ2-5|few
CASSQESSGSHTQYF
>TRBV5-4|TRBJ1-1|many
CASSHTLRGRMGVSTEAFF
>TRBV29-1|TRBJ2-1|few
CSVEVMLSNEQFF
>TRBV11-2|TRBJ2-7|few
CASSSQPGHMDEQYF
>TRBV5-5|TRBJ2-7|many
CASSLMTAAYEQYF
>TRBV19|TRBJ2-1|-
CASSIGSRSHNEQFF
>TRBV7-3|TRBJ2-3|few
CASSLNPVTSGIIADTQYF
>TRBV2|TRBJ1-1|few
CASIPMGETEAFF
>TRBV6-2/TRBV6-3|TRBJ1-6|-
CASSSLGGSFNSPLHF
>TRBV11-2|TRBJ2-1|many
CASSISSEQFF
>TRBV5-1|TRBJ2-3|-
CAGSFAGGVTDMQYF
>TRBV29-1|TRBJ2-7|many
CSAKAGTGPAEQYF
>TRBV28|TRBJ2-3|-
CASSLAGRTSGFTDTQYF
>TRBV27|TRBJ2-7|many
CASVRGAEQYF
>TRBV30|TRBJ2-1|many
CAWSLATSEQFF
>TRBV29-1|TRBJ2-3|few
CSVTGTGGTDTQYF
>TRBV14|TRBJ2-3|many
CASSQDRFITDTQYF
>TRBV4-3|TRBJ2-7|-
CASSQGSGTYEQYF
>TRBV3-1|TRBJ1-4|-
CASSQEGGEKLFF
>TRBV23-1|TRBJ1-5|many
CASSQGPRGFDQPQHF
>TRBV27|TRBJ1-5|few
CASSHGYPGQPQHF
>TRBV6-5|TRBJ2-7|many
CASSYSGTAYEQYF
>TRBV6-6|TRBJ2-1|many
CASSTPDTQPGNEQFF
>TRBV6-1|TRBJ2-2|few
CASSGDTPGELFF
>TRBV29-1|TRBJ2-2|few
CSVVRPDTGELFF
>TRBV6-5|TRBJ1-5|-
CASSPIGQDSNQPQHF
>TRBV2|TRBJ2-5|-
CASSDFMPGAVVETQYF
>TRBV28|TRBJ1-4|-
CASSLSGDRVTNEKLFF
>TRBV20-1|TRBJ2-1|-
CSARDPLWDEQSF
>TRBV30|TRBJ2-5|-
CALLAEQETQYF
>TRBV28|TRBJ2-3|many
CASSGRTGLDTQYF
>TRBV11-2|TRBJ2-7|few
CASSSTQGPYEQYF
>TRBV12-3/TRBV12-4|TRBJ2-1|few
CASSLGGAGEQFF
>TRBV29-1|TRBJ2-2|many
CSVGGQREVNTGELFF
>TRBV12-3/TRBV12-4|TRBJ1-6|few
CASSPGFSVYSPLHF
>TRBV7-2|TRBJ2-5|many
CASSRGPGGQETQYF
>TRBV7-6|TRBJ2-2|-
CAVLAGPTTGELFF
>TRBV20-1|TRBJ2-3|few
CSASVGYTQYF
>TRBV19|TRBJ2-7|few
CASSIVGGVPFYEQYF
>TRBV5-6|TRBJ2-1|-
CASGMLAGVNEQFF
>TRBV9|TRBJ2-1|-
CASSFRDRPPNEQFF
>TRBV5-4|TRBJ2-7|few
CASSLSGTRYDEQYF
>TRBV27|TRBJ2-3|many
CASSWDSLTDTQYF
>TRBV20-1|TRBJ1-5|many
CSARAVRSSNQPQHF
>TRBV19|TRBJ1-2|few
CASSIRGQTIAYTF
>TRBV4-2|TRBJ1-1|-
CASSREVLGTEAFF
>TRBV11-2|TRBJ2-3|many
CASSFPSLTDTQYF
>TRBV3-1|TRBJ2-3|-
CASSQIPPGTSGGAHTQYF
>TRBV4-3|TRBJ2-1|-
CASSQDHNFFSGYEQFF
>TRBV6-5|TRBJ2-7|few
CDSFIAGTGGILAYEQYF
>TRBV20-1|TRBJ2-7|many
CSARDLTSGTYEQYF